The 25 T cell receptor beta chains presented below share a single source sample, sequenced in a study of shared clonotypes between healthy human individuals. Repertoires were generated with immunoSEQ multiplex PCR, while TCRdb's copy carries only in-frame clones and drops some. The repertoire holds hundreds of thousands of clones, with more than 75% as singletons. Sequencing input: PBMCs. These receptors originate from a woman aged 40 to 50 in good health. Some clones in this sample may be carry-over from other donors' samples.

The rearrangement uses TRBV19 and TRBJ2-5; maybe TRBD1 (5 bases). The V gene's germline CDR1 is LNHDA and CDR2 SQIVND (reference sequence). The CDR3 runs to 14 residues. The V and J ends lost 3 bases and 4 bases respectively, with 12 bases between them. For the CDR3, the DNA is TGTGCCAGTAGTATCCCAGGGTTAGGAGAGACCCAGTACTTC. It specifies CASSIPGLGETQYF.

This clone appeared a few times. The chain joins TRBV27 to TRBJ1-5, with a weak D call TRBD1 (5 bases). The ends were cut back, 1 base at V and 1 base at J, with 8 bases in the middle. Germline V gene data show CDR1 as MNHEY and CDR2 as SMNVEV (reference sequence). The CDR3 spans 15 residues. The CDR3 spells CASSLLAGSNQPQHF. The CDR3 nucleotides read TGTGCCAGCAGTTTATTGGCAGGGAGCAATCAGCCCCAGCATTTT.

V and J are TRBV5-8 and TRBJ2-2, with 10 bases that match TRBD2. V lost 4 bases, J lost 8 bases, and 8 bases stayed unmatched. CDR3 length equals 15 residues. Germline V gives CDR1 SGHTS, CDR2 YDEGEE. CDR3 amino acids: CASSPSGRGLGELFF. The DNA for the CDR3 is TGTGCCAGCAGCCCTAGCGGGAGAGGGCTTGGGGAGCTGTTTTTT.

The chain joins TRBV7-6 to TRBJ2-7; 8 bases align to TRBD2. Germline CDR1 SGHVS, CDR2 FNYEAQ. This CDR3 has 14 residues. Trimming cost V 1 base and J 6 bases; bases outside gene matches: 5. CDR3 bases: TGTGCCAGCAGCTTAGGGGGACTAGTCGCCGAGCAGTACTTC. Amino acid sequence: CASSLGGLVAEQYF.

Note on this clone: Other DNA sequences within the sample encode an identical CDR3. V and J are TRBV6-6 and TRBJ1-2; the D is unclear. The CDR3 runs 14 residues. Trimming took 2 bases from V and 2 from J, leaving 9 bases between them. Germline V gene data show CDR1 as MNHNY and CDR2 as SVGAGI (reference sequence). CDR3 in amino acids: CASSYSPGNYGYTF. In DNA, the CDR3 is TGTGCCAGCAGTTACAGCCCGGGCAACTATGGCTACACCTTC.

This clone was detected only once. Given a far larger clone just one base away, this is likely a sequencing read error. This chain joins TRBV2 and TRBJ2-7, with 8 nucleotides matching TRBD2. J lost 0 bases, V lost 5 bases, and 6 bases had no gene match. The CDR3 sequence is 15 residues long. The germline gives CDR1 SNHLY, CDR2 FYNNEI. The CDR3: CASSNVTSGSYEQYF. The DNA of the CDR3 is TGTGCCAGCAGTAACGTCACTAGCGGCTCCTACGAGCAGTACTTC.

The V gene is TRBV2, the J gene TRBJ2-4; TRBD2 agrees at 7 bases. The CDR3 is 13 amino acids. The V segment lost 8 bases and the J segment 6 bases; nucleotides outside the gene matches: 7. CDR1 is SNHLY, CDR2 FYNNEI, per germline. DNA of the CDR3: TGTGCCAGCGGCGGGAGCGAAGCAAACATTCAGTACTTC. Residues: CASGGSEANIQYF.

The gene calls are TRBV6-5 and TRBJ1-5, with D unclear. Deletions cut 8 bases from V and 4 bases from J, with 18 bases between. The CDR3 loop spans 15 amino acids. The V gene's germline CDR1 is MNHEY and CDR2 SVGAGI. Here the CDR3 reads CASRRGGGPNQPQHF. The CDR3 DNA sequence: TGTGCCAGCCGTCGAGGCGGAGGCCCAAATCAGCCCCAGCATTTT.

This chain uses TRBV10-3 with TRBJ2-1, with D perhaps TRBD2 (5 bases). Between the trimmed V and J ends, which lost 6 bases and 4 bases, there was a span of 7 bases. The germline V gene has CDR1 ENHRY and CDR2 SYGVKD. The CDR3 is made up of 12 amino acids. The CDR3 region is CAIREEYNEQFF. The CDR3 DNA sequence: TGTGCCATCAGGGAGGAGTACAATGAGCAGTTCTTC.

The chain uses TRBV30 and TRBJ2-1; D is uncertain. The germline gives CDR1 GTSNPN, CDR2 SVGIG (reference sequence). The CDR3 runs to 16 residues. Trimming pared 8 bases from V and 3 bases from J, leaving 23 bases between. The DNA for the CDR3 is TGTGCCCTCGCACCAGCGCCCGCCGGTGGCTACAATGAGCAGTTCTTC. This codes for CALAPAPAGGYNEQFF.

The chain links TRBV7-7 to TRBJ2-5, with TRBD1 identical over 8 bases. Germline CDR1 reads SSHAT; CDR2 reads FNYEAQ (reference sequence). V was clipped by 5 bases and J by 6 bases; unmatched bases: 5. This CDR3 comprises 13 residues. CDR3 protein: CASSDRDRKTQYF. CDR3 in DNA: TGTGCCAGCAGCGACCGGGACAGGAAGACCCAGTACTTC.

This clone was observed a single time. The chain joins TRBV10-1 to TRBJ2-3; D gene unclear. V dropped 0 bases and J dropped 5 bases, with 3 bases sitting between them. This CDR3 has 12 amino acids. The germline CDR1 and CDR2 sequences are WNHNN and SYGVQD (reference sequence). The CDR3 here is CASSESVDTQYF. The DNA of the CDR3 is TGCGCCAGCAGTGAGTCGGTAGATACGCAGTATTTT.

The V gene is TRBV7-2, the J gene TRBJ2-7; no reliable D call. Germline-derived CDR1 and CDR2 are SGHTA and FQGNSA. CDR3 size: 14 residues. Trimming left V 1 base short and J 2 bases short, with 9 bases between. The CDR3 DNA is TGTGCCAGCAGCTTAGAATACCGCACCTACGAGCAGTACTTC. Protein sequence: CASSLEYRTYEQYF.

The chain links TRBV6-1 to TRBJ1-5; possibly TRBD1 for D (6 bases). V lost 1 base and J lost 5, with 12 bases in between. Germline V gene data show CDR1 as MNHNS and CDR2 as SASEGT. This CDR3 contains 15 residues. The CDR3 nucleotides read TGTGCCAGCAGTGAAGGGACAGCGGGGGATCAGCCCCAGCATTTT. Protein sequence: CASSEGTAGDQPQHF.

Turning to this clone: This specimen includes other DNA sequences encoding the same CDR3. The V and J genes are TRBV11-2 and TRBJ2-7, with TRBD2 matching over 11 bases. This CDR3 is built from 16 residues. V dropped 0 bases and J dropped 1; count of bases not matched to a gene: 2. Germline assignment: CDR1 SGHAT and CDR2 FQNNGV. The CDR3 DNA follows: TGTGCCAGCAGCTTAGAGGCTAGCGGGAGGTCCTACGAGCAGTACTTC. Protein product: CASSLEASGRSYEQYF.

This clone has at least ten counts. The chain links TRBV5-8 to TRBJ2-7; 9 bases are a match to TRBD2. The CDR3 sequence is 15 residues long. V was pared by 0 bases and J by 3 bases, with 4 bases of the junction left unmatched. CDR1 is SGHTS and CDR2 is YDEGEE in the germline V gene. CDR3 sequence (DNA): TGTGCCAGCAGCTTGGGGCTAGCGGGAATCTACGAGCAGTACTTC. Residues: CASSLGLAGIYEQYF.

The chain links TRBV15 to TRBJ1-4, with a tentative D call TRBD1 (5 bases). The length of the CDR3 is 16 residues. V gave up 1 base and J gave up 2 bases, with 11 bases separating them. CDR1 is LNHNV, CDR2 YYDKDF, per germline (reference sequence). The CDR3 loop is CATSRGGQNTNEKLFF. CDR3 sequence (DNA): TGTGCCACCAGCAGAGGAGGACAAAACACTAATGAAAAACTGTTTTTT.

For the CDR3, the DNA is TGTGCCAGCAGCCAGGACACAGTACAAAACATTCAGTACTTC. Translation: CASSQDTVQNIQYF. The chain joins TRBV7-9 to TRBJ2-4; D might be TRBD1 (5 bases). The V end was cut by 5 bases, the J end by 5 bases, with 13 bases between. This CDR3 is built from 14 residues. The germline V gene encodes CDR1 SEHNR and CDR2 FQNEAQ (reference sequence).

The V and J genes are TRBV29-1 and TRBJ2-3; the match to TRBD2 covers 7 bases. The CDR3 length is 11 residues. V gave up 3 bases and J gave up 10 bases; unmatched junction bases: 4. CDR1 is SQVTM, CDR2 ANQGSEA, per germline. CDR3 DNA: TGCAGCGTTGAGACTAGCCATCCGCAGTATTTT. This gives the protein CSVETSHPQYF.

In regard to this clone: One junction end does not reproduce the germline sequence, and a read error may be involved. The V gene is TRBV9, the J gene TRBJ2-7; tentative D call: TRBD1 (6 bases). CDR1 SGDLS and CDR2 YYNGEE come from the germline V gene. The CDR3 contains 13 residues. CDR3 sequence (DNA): TGTGCCAGCAGTGAGGGGGTTTCCTTCGAGCAGTACTTC. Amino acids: CASSEGVSFEQYF.

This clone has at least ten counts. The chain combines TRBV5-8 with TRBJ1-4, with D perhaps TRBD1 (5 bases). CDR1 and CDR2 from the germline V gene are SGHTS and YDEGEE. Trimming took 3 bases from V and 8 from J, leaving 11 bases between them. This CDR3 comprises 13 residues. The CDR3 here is CASSSDKGEKLFF. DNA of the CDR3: TGTGCCAGCAGCTCGGACAAAGGGGAAAAACTGTTTTTT. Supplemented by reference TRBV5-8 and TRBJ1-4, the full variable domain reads EAGVTQSPTHLIKTRGQQATLRCSPISGHTSVYWYQQALGLGLQFLLWYDEGEERNRGNFPPRFSGRQFPNYSSELNVNALELEDSALYLCASSSDKGEKLFFGSGTQLSVL.

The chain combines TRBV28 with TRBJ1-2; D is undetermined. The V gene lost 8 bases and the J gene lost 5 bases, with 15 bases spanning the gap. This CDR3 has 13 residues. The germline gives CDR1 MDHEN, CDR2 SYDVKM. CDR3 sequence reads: CASRPRQTYGYTF. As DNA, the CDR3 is TGTGCCAGCCGCCCCCGGCAGACGTATGGCTACACCTTC.

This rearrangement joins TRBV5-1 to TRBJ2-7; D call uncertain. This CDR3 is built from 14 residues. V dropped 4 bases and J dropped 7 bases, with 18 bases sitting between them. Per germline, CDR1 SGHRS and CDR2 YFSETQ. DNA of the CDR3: TGCGCCAGCAGCCTAGAGGTGGGGAATCAGGAGCAGTACTTC. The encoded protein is CASSLEVGNQEQYF. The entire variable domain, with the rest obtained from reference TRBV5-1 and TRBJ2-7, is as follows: KAGVTQTPRYLIKTRGQQVTLSCSPISGHRSVSWYQQTPGQGLQFLFEYFSETQRNKGNFPGRFSGRQFSNSRSEMNVSTLELGDSALYLCASSLEVGNQEQYFGPGTRLTVT.

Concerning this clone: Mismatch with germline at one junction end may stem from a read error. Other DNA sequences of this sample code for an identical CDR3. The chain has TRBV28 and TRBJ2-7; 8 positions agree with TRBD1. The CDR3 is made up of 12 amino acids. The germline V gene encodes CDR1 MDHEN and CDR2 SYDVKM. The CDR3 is CASSPGQGPIGF. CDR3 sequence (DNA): TGTGCCAGCAGCCCCGGACAGGGACCTATAGGGTTC.

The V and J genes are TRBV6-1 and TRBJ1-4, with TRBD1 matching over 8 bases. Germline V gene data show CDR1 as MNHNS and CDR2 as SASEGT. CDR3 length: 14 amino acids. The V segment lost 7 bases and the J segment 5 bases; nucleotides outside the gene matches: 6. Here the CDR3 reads CASTVDRVNEKLFF. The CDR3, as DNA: TGTGCCAGCACCGTGGACAGGGTAAATGAAAAACTGTTTTTT.